The source of this TCR beta chain is a study of T cells in Graves' hyperthyroidism and ophthalmopathy. Amplification of TCR beta CDR3 regions was performed using RNA transcripts as template. With the HTBI primer set, the TCR CDR3 went through a first round of RT-PCR. Each CDR3 protein is one row after TCRdb ran MiXCR on the multiplex PCR reads. This sample has under 300,000 distinct CDR3 sequences, with roughly 15% found just once. This clonotype was counted a few times. This TCR came from a woman in her thirties or forties with Graves' hyperthyroidism that later progressed to Graves' ophthalmopathy. Sequencing was carried out using blood.

The CDR3 bases are TGTGCCAGCACGAGTGGCGGGAGCCACATTCAGTACTTC. Translation: CASTSGGSHIQYF. The chain couples TRBV6-1 to TRBJ2-4; 7 bases fit TRBD2. Germline CDR1 reads MNHNS; CDR2 reads SASEGT. Unmatched junction bases numbered 8, after V lost 7 bases and J lost 8 bases. The CDR3 spans 13 residues.